Listed below are T cell receptor beta chains from one sample, sequenced in a study of blood T cells in healthy people across ages. TCRdb fed the 5' RACE reads into MiXCR, producing one record per CDR3 protein. Here the sample spans 1.4 million or so distinct CDR3 sequences, 35% to 45% being singletons. The specimen was blood. The receptors originated from a woman in her late teens or twenties in good health. Each CDR3 is given with its conserved first and last residue. D genes are given only for firm matches.

d_call j_call v_call cdr3_aa
- TRBJ2-7 TRBV27 CASSLAGPTYEQYF
TRBD2 TRBJ2-7 TRBV3-1 CASSQGLVGEQYF
- TRBJ2-1 TRBV5-1 CASSRGTKYEQFF
- TRBJ2-5 TRBV20-1 CSAEDRRVRIEQYF
- TRBJ2-1 TRBV6-2/TRBV6-3 CASSYWQGGYNEQFF
TRBD1 TRBJ1-2 TRBV29-1 CSVTGTGGNYGYTF
- TRBJ1-3 TRBV20-1 CSVRSLEPGNTIYF
TRBD2 TRBJ2-3 TRBV12-3/TRBV12-4 CAIGRESVADTQYF
TRBD2 TRBJ2-7 TRBV20-1 CSAKGLAGGPFREQYF
- TRBJ1-1 TRBV2 CASSEKGGCEAFF
- TRBJ1-1 TRBV14 CASSQDGLMNTEAFF
- TRBJ1-1 TRBV7-9 CASILSGSSEAFF
TRBD1 TRBJ1-2 TRBV2 CASSDHPGQGYGYTF
- TRBJ1-2 TRBV14 CASSQTGPTPAYRGYTF
TRBD1 TRBJ1-3 TRBV10-3 CAISEGQVSGNTIYF
- TRBJ2-3 TRBV7-3 CASSSAGTLSTDTQYF
- TRBJ2-7 TRBV7-9 CASSLLSEGEQYF
TRBD2 TRBJ2-3 TRBV4-1 CASSQGTGRSSTDTQYF
TRBD1 TRBJ2-4 TRBV20-1 CSALGQGLDIQYF
- TRBJ1-6 TRBV5-5 CASSLGVTSVAPLHF
- TRBJ1-5 TRBV5-1 CASSLIQGSQPQHF
- TRBJ1-5 TRBV6-6 CASVDRWINQPQHF
TRBD1 TRBJ2-5 TRBV2 CASRSDRGGNNEQYF
- TRBJ2-3 TRBV30 CASEITDTQYF
- TRBJ1-5 TRBV10-3 CAISEGPGNQPQHF
- TRBJ1-1 TRBV7-9 CASSLVGAISEAFF
- TRBJ1-5 TRBV2 CASSEVLQPQHF
- TRBJ1-6 TRBV10-2 CASTGGYNSPLHF
- TRBJ1-1 TRBV20-1 CSARESSNTEAFF
- TRBJ2-3 TRBV2 CASSEYHPQGRVGTDTQYF
- TRBJ2-3 TRBV18 CASSPSAGASTDTQYF
- TRBJ1-5 TRBV20-1 CSARVSQPQHF
- TRBJ2-1 TRBV18 CASSPVETYNEQFF
TRBD1 TRBJ2-7 TRBV6-5 CASSTATGGYEQYF
- TRBJ2-3 TRBV6-2/TRBV6-3 CASSYGRTPRSTDTQYF
- TRBJ2-1 TRBV5-1 CASSTRGANYNEKFF
- TRBJ2-1 TRBV27 CASSLWGARSYNEQFF
TRBD2 TRBJ2-2 TRBV20-1 CSARDPSGRGTGELFF
TRBD2 TRBJ2-2 TRBV7-9 CASSPTLAGDTGELFF
- TRBJ1-3 TRBV29-1 CSVVPGPKRNTIYF
- TRBJ2-7 TRBV12-3/TRBV12-4 CASSQGGRRLNEQYF
TRBD1 TRBJ2-3 TRBV20-1 CSAQTGSTDTQYF
- TRBJ2-3 TRBV13 CASSLLWDTQYF
TRBD1 TRBJ2-1 TRBV7-2 CASSDDRGNEQFF
- TRBJ2-5 TRBV28 CASSPTPLRPETQYF
- TRBJ1-6 TRBV5-1 CASSLAGTAYNSPLHF
TRBD2 TRBJ2-5 TRBV15 CATSRGRAGGTQETQYF
- TRBJ2-5 TRBV15 CATSRDRSGIQETQYF
TRBD1 TRBJ2-3 TRBV5-1 CASSSGTVTDTQYF
TRBD2 TRBJ2-1 TRBV9 CASSVAQDRLAGDRYNEQFF
TRBD1 TRBJ2-7 TRBV6-1 CASSDRVGQGYYEQYF
TRBD1 TRBJ2-5 TRBV20-1 CSVTGAAETQYF
TRBD1 - TRBV20-1 CSTRRSDRAAYEQYF